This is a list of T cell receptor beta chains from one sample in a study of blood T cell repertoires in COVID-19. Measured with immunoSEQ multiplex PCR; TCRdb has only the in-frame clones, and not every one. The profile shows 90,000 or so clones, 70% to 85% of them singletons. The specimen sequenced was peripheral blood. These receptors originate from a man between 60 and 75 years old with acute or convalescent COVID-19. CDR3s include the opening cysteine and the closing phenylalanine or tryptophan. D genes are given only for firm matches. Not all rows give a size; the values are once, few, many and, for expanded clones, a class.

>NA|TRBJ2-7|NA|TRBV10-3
TGTGCCATAAGCGCCGAGGGTTACGAGCAGTACTTC
CAISAEGYEQYF
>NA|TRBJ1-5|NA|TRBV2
TGTGCCAGCAGTGTGCAGGGGCAGGTTGGCAATCAGCCCCAGCATTTT
CASSVQGQVGNQPQHF
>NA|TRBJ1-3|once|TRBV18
TGTGCCAGCTCGCCCGACTTAGGAAACACCATATATTTT
CASSPDLGNTIYF
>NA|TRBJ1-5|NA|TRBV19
TGTGCCAGTAGTATGATAAGCAATAGCAATCAGCCCCAGCATTTT
CASSMISNSNQPQHF
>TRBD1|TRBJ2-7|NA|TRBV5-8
TGTGCCAGCAGCAGAGGGACAGGTCTTACCTACGAGCAGTACTTC
CASSRGTGLTYEQYF
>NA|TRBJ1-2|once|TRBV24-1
TGTGCCACCAGTGATTTACCCGAGTATGGCTACACCTTC
CATSDLPEYGYTF
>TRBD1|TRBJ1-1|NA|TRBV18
TGTGCCAGCTCACCGAGACAGGGTCTCACTGAAGCTTTCTTT
CASSPRQGLTEAFF
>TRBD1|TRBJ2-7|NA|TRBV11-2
TGTGCCAGCAGCAATACAGGGGGGTACGAGCAGTACTTC
CASSNTGGYEQYF
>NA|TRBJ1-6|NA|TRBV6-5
TGTGCCAGCAGTTACGGGGCCCAGGTGAATTCACCCCTCCACTTT
CASSYGAQVNSPLHF
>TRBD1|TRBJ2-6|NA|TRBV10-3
TGTGCCATCGCCCGACAGGGGGCGCAGGGTCCTGGGGCCAACGTCCTGACTTTC
CAIARQGAQGPGANVLTF
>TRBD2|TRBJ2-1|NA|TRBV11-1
TGTGCCAGCAGCTTACCCCTAGCGGGGGGGCGGAATGAGCAGTTCTTC
CASSLPLAGGRNEQFF
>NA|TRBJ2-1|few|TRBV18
TGTGCCAGCTCAGCTAGGGGTTACGAGCAGTTCTTC
CASSARGYEQFF
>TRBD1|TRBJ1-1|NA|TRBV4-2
TGTGCCAGCAGCCTACTACAGACAGGGGCGACTGAAGCTTTCTTT
CASSLLQTGATEAFF
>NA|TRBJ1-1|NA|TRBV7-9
TGTGCCAGCAGCTTCAGGTCGGGGATGAACACTGAAGCTTTCTTT
CASSFRSGMNTEAFF
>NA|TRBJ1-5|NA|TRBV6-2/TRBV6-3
TGTGCCAGCAGTTCTTTGGGCAGCGGAGGGTCGCTAGCAAGCAATCAGCCCCAGCATTTT
CASSSLGSGGSLASNQPQHF
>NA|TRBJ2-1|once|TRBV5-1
TGCGCCAGCAGTAGACAGGTTGCCTACAATGAGCAGTTCTTC
CASSRQVAYNEQFF
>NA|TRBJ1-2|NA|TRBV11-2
TGTGCCAGCAGCCCGGGAGCGGAGCAGTTCTATGGCTACACCTTC
CASSPGAEQFYGYTF
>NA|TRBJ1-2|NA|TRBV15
TGTGCCACCAGCAGAGATCGGCAGGAATATGGCTACACCTTC
CATSRDRQEYGYTF
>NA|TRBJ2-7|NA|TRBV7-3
TGTGCCAGCAGCCAGGACAGGGAGGGCGAGCAGTACTTC
CASSQDREGEQYF
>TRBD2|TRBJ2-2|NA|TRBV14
TGTGCCAGCAGCCAACTGACTAGCCAACGCACCGGGGAGCTGTTTTTT
CASSQLTSQRTGELFF
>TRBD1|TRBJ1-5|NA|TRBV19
TGTGCCAGTAGTACCCTGGACAGGGGGACGAGCAATCAGCCCCAGCATTTT
CASSTLDRGTSNQPQHF
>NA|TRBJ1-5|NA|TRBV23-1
TGCGCCAGCAGTCTTACCGAATGGGACTTGTCTGGCAATCAGCCCCAGCATTTT
CASSLTEWDLSGNQPQHF
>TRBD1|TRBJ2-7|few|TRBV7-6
TGTGCCAGCGGGGACAGGGAATCCTACGAGCAGTACTTC
CASGDRESYEQYF
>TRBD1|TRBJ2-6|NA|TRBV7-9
TGTGCCAGCAGCTTAGGCGGACAGGGGGCGGTTGGGGCCAACGTCCTGACTTTC
CASSLGGQGAVGANVLTF
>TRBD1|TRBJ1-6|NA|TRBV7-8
TGTGCCAGCAGCGACGGACAGGGGGCTGGGTATTCACCCCTCCACTTT
CASSDGQGAGYSPLHF
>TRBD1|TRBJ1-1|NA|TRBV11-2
TGTGCCAGCAGCTTAGCAGGGGGCGGGAACACTGAAGCTTTCTTT
CASSLAGGGNTEAFF
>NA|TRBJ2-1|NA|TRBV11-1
TGTGCCAGCAGTACAGGGTACAATGACAATGAGCAGTTCTTC
CASSTGYNDNEQFF
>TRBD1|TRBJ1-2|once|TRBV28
TGTGCCAGCAGACCGTCGGGGACAGGGCACGGCTACACCTTC
CASRPSGTGHGYTF
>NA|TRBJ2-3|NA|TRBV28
TGTGCCAGCAGGGGGGCCACAGATACGCAGTATTTT
CASRGATDTQYF
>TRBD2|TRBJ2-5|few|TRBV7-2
TGTGCCAGCAGCTTAGTCGGTAGCGGGGGGGCGGAGACCCAGTACTTC
CASSLVGSGGAETQYF
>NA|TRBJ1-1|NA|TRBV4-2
TGTGCCAGCAGCCAGACGGGGGAAAACACTGAAGCTTTCTTT
CASSQTGENTEAFF